The 16 T cell receptor beta chains reported below all come from one sample, sequenced in a study of blood T cell repertoires in COVID-19. Some clones are missing from TCRdb's copy, which holds only in-frame ones; the method was immunoSEQ multiplex PCR. Of tens of thousands of clones detected, around 93% appear once; the ten largest clones hold around 2.6%. Specimen: peripheral blood. The receptors were sampled from a man between 70 and 80 years old with active COVID-19.

This clone was seen once. V gene TRBV6-5 combines with J gene TRBJ2-2; a possible D gene is TRBD1 (6 bases). The germline CDR1 and CDR2 sequences are MNHEY and SVGAGI. V lost 6 bases and J 0 bases, leaving 11 bases between the germline ends. The CDR3 runs to 15 residues. CDR3 sequence reads: CASRTGGSNTGELFF. CDR3 nucleotide sequence: TGTGCCAGCAGGACAGGAGGCTCGAACACCGGGGAGCTGTTTTTT.

The chain links TRBV10-3 to TRBJ2-3, with TRBD2 identical over 12 bases. Germline CDR1 ENHRY, CDR2 SYGVKD. The CDR3 runs to 16 residues. V gave up 4 bases and J gave up 5 bases; unmatched junction bases: 7. CDR3: CAISAAPTSGGDTQYF. CDR3 in DNA: TGTGCCATCAGTGCCGCCCCGACTAGCGGGGGAGATACGCAGTATTTT.

This clone was recorded once. The rearrangement uses TRBV27 and TRBJ2-5; 14 nucleotides line up with TRBD2. The CDR3 is made up of 13 amino acids. Germline V gene lookup returns CDR1 MNHEY and CDR2 SMNVEV (reference sequence). With V trimmed by 6 bases and J by 7 bases, 1 base remained unmatched. CDR3 in amino acids: CASRTSGGGTQYF. In DNA, the CDR3 is TGTGCCAGCAGGACTAGCGGGGGGGGGACCCAGTACTTC.

This clone was observed a handful of times. The chain uses TRBV3-1 (or the pseudogene TRBV3-2) and TRBJ1-6; 7 bases are shared with TRBD1. CDR3 size: 17 residues. J gave up 0 bases and V 6 bases, and 8 bases lay outside the gene matches. Germline V gene sequence: CDR1 LGHDT, CDR2 YNNKEL (reference sequence). CDR3 protein: CASSRDRLSSYNSPLHF. In nucleotides, the CDR3 is TGTGCCAGCAGTCGGGACAGACTTAGCTCCTATAATTCACCCCTCCACTTT.

The J gene is TRBJ1-2, the V gene TRBV9; TRBD1 agrees at 12 bases. The CDR3 loop spans 18 amino acids. Germline assignment: CDR1 SGDLS and CDR2 YYNGEE. After removal of 2 bases from V and 4 bases from J, the junction contained 12 bases not matched to a gene. The CDR3 region is CASSVGAGTGGAGYGYTF. CDR3 in DNA: TGTGCCAGCAGCGTGGGTGCCGGGACAGGGGGCGCTGGCTATGGCTACACCTTC.

The chain recombines TRBV9 with TRBJ1-5; no reliable D call. There are 15 residues in the CDR3. Trimming removed 4 bases from V and 2 bases from J, with 13 bases in between. The V gene's germline CDR1 is SGDLS and CDR2 YYNGEE. The chain's CDR3 is CASSTWPEGNQPQHF. CDR3 DNA: TGTGCCAGCAGCACCTGGCCCGAGGGCAATCAGCCCCAGCATTTT.

J is TRBJ1-4 and V is TRBV28; no clear D. Looked up from germline, CDR1 is MDHEN and CDR2 is SYDVKM. With 4 bases removed from V and 3 bases from J, the gap between germline ends came to 15 bases. This CDR3 comprises 16 residues. The CDR3, as DNA: TGTGCCAGCAGTTCCCCTAAACGGGTCGCTAATGAAAAACTGTTTTTT. Amino acids: CASSSPKRVANEKLFF.

The chain recombines TRBV11-2 with TRBJ2-5, with 10 nucleotides matching TRBD2. V dropped 0 bases and J dropped 1; count of bases not matched to a gene: 5. Per germline, CDR1 SGHAT and CDR2 FQNNGV. The CDR3 loop spans 17 amino acids. The CDR3 spells CASSLDRLAGGQETQYF. CDR3 DNA sequence: TGTGCCAGCAGCTTAGATCGATTAGCGGGGGGCCAAGAGACCCAGTACTTC.

The rearrangement joins TRBV12-2 to TRBJ2-7; the D call of TRBD2 is as the table states it, not checked on the DNA. TRBV12-2 is termed a pseudogene. CDR3 length equals 16 residues. The CDR3 DNA is TGTGCAAGTCGCCCCCACCTCGGGATCCCCTCATGCGAGCAGTACTTC. This gives the protein CASRPHLGIPSCEQYF.

V is TRBV5-4 and J is TRBJ2-7; 7 bases line up with TRBD2. The CDR3 length is 15 residues. Germline V gene data show CDR1 as SGHNT and CDR2 as YYREEE (reference sequence). The V gene end was trimmed by 2 bases and the J gene end by 1 base; junction bases not matched to a gene: 6. The CDR3, as DNA: TGTGCCAGCAGCTTTGGCGGGGGACTATCCTACGAGCAGTACTTC. It codes for CASSFGGGLSYEQYF.

The chain uses TRBV25-1 and TRBJ2-1; 7 bases match TRBD1. Germline trimming cut 5 bases from V and 7 bases from J; bases unmatched to any gene: 8. The CDR3 has 14 amino acids. Looked up from germline, CDR1 is MGHDK and CDR2 is SYGVNS. CDR3 sequence reads: CASSIRQGLNEQFF. The CDR3 DNA reads as TGTGCCAGCAGTATACGACAGGGTCTGAATGAGCAGTTCTTC.

As DNA, the CDR3 is TGTGCCAGCATGGGGACAGGGGAGAACTATGGCTACACCTTC. It yields the protein CASMGTGENYGYTF. This chain links TRBV2 with TRBJ1-2; 10 positions agree with TRBD1. J lost 2 bases, V lost 7 bases, and 4 bases had no gene match. Germline V gives CDR1 SNHLY, CDR2 FYNNEI. The CDR3 contains 14 residues.

The chain joins TRBV12-1 to TRBJ1-6; the table gives TRBD1 as D, unverified against the DNA. TRBV12-1 is assigned pseudogene status. The CDR3 has 15 amino acids. The CDR3 protein is CASSTTDRGNSPLHF. Here the CDR3 DNA reads TGTGCCAGCAGCACCACGGACAGGGGGAATTCACCCCTCCACTTT.

The chain carries TRBV11-2 and TRBJ2-7; possibly TRBD2 for D (6 bases). Per the germline V gene, CDR1 is SGHAT and CDR2 is FQNNGV. The V and J ends lost 5 bases and 4 bases respectively, with 15 bases between them. CDR3 length equals 14 residues. In DNA form, the CDR3 reads TGTGCCAGCAGCGGACCGGGACTGATATACGAGCAGTACTTC. The encoded protein is CASSGPGLIYEQYF.

The V call is TRBV9, the J call TRBJ2-5; 14 positions match TRBD2. This CDR3 region has 16 residues. From germline, CDR1 is SGDLS and CDR2 YYNGEE. J gave up 2 bases and V 8 bases, and 8 bases lay outside the gene matches. The CDR3 DNA follows: TGTGCCAGTGGGACTAGCGGGGGCGGGTCACAAGAGACCCAGTACTTC. Its translation: CASGTSGGGSQETQYF.

CDR3 nucleotides: TGCGCCAGCAGCCAAGATCAGGGCGGGGGGGCCTCCTACGAGCAGTACTTC. Translation: CASSQDQGGGASYEQYF. V usage is TRBV4-3 and J usage is TRBJ2-7, with TRBD2 matching 9 bases. This CDR3 contains 17 residues. V lost 0 bases, J lost 0 bases, and 6 bases stayed unmatched. The germline V gene has CDR1 LGHNA and CDR2 YSLEER.